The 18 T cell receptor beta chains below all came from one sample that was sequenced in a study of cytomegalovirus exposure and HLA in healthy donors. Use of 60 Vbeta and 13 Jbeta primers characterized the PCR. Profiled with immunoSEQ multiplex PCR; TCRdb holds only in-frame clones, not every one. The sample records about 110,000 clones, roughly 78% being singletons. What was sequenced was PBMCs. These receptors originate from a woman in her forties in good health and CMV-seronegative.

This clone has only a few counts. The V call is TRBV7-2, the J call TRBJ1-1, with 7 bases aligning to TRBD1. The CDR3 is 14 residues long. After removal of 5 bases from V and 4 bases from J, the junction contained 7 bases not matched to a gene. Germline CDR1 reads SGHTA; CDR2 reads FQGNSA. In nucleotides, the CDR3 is TGTGCCAGCAGCATCCACAGGGGAACCACTGAAGCTTTCTTT. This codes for CASSIHRGTTEAFF.

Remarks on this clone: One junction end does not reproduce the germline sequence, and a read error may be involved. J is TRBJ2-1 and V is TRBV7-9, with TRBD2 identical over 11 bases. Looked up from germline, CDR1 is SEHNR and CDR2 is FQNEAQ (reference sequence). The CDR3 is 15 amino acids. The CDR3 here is CSSSFSGGAGSEQFF. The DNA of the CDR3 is TGTTCCAGCAGCTTTAGCGGGGGGGCGGGCAGTGAGCAGTTCTTC.

CDR3 sequence reads: CASSREDISYEQYF. Written as DNA, the CDR3 is TGTGCCAGTAGTAGAGAGGACATATCCTACGAGCAGTACTTC. The chain couples TRBV19 to TRBJ2-7, with a weak D call TRBD1 (5 bases). Looked up from germline, CDR1 is LNHDA and CDR2 is SQIVND (reference sequence). The CDR3 has 14 residues. Trimming cost V 4 bases and J 1 base, with 11 bases left between them.

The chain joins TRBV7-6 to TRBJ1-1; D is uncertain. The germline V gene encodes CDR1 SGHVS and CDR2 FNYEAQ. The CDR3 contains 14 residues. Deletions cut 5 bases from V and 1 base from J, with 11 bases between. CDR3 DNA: TGTGCCAGCAGCGGAGGACTCACGAACACTGAAGCTTTCTTT. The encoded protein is CASSGGLTNTEAFF.

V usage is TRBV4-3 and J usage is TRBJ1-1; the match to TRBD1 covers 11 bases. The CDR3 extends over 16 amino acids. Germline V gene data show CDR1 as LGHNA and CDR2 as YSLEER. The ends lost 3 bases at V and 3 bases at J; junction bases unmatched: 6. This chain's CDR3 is CASSQDRGRRHTEAFF. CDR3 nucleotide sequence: TGCGCCAGCAGCCAGGACAGGGGGCGAAGACACACTGAAGCTTTCTTT.

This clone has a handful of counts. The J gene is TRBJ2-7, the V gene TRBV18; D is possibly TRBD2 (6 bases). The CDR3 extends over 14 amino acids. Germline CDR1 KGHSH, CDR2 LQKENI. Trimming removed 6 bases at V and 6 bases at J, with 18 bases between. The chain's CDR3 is CASSYRLEGLEQYF. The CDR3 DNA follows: TGTGCCAGCTCTTACAGGTTGGAGGGACTCGAGCAGTACTTC.

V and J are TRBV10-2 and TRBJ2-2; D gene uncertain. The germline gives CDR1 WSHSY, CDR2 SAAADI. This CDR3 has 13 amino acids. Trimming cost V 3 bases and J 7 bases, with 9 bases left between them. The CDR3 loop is CASSDPRVGELFF. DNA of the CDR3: TGCGCCAGCAGTGATCCACGGGTCGGGGAGCTGTTTTTT.

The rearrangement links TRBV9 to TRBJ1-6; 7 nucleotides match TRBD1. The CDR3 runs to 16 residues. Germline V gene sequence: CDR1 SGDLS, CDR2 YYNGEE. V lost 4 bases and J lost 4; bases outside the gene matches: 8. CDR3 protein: CASSMDPGQYNSPLHF. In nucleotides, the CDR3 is TGTGCCAGCAGCATGGATCCGGGACAGTATAATTCACCCCTCCACTTT.

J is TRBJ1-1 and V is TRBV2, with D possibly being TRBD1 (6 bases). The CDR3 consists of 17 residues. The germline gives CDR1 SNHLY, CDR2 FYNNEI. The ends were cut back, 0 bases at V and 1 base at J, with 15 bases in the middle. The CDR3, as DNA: TGTGCCAGCAGTGAAGCGCTACCGGGACACACGAACACTGAAGCTTTCTTT. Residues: CASSEALPGHTNTEAFF.

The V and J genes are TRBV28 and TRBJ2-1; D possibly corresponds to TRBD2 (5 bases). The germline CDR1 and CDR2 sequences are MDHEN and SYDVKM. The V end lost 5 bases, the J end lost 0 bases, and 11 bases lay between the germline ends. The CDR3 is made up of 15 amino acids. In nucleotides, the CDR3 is TGTGCCAGCAGTCCTGACTACCGCTCCTACAATGAGCAGTTCTTC. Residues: CASSPDYRSYNEQFF.

The chain's CDR3 is CASQPRTGSGNTIYF. CDR3 nucleotides: TGTGCCAGTCAACCCCGGACAGGGTCCGGAAACACCATATATTTT. This rearrangement joins TRBV19 to TRBJ1-3; 8 bases agree with TRBD1. The germline V gene encodes CDR1 LNHDA and CDR2 SQIVND (reference sequence). CDR3 size: 15 residues. The J segment lost 4 bases and the V segment lost 8 bases, leaving 10 bases of the junction unmatched.

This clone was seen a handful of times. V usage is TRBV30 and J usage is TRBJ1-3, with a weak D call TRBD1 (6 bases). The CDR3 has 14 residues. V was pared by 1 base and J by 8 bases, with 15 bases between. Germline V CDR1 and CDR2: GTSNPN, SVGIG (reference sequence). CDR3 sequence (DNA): TGTGCCTGGAGTGAAGACAGGTCACCAGACACCATATATTTT. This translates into CAWSEDRSPDTIYF.

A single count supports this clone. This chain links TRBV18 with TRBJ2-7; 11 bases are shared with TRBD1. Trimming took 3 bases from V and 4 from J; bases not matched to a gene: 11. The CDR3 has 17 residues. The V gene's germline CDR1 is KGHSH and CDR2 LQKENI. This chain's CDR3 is CASSPWVPGQGAYEQYF. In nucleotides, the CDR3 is TGTGCCAGCTCACCCTGGGTACCTGGACAGGGGGCATACGAGCAGTACTTC.

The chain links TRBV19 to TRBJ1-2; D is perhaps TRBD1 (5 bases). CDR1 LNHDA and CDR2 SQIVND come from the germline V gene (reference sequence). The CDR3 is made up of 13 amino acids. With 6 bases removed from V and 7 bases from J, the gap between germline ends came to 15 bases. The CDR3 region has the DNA TGTGCCAGTAGCAGGGAGGTCGGACGTGGCTACACCTTC. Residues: CASSREVGRGYTF.

CDR3 DNA: TGTGCCAGTAGTTCCAAGTCACTCCCCACAGATACGCAGTATTTT. It specifies CASSSKSLPTDTQYF. The chain is built from TRBV19 and TRBJ2-3; D call uncertain. Germline CDR1 and CDR2: LNHDA and SQIVND (reference sequence). Trimming removed 5 bases at V and 2 bases at J, with 14 bases between. The CDR3 is made up of 15 amino acids.

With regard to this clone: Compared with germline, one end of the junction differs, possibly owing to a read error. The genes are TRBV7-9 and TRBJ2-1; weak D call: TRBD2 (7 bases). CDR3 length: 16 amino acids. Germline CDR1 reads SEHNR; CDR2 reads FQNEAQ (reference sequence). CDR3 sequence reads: CSSSPYRGGPYNEQFF. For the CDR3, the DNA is TGTTCCAGCAGTCCTTATAGGGGGGGCCCATACAATGAGCAGTTCTTC.

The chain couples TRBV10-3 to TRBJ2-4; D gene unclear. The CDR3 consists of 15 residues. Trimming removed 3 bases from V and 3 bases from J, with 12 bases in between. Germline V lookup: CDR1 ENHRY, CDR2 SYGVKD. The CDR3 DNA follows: TGTGCCATCAGTGAATCCGCCGGTCGCAAAAACATTCAGTACTTC. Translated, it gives CAISESAGRKNIQYF.

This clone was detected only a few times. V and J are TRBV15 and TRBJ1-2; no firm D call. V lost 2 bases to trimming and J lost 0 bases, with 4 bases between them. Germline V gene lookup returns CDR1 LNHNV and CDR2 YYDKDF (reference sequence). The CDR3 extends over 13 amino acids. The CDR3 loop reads CATSRSSNYGYTF. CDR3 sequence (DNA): TGTGCCACCAGCAGAAGCTCTAACTATGGCTACACCTTC.